A single T cell receptor (beta chain) is shown here with its context. These data belong to a study of T-cell memory formation after mild COVID-19. Trimming stripped 2 bases from V and 5 bases from J, with 7 bases between. In germline, CDR1 is SGDLS, CDR2 YYNGEE. The CDR3 extends over 12 amino acids. TCRdb redid the calling of the 5' RACE reads with MiXCR, one entry per CDR3 protein. The sample records 470,000 or so distinct CDR3 sequences, roughly 20% being singletons. This clonotype was obtained from an adult woman who had mild COVID-19 (a few samples of this study predate the infection). Cell type and time point are not known. Sequenced input: PBMCs or a T cell subset sorted from them (not recorded which). The rearrangement uses TRBV9 and TRBJ2-5; D not certain. CDR3 amino acids: CASSVVEETQYF. DNA of the CDR3: TGTGCCAGCAGCGTTGTGGAGGAGACCCAGTACTTC. Looking up the rest from reference TRBV9 and TRBJ2-5 gives the full variable domain: DSGVTQTPKHLITATGQRVTLRCSPRSGDLSVYWYQQSLDQGLQFLIQYYNGEERAKGNILERFSAQQFPDLHSELNLSSLELGDSALYFCASSVVEETQYFGPGTRLLVL.